Reported below is one TCR beta chain. This CDR3 has 15 residues. V shed 4 bases and J 4 bases; nucleotides not matched to a gene: 8. Germline CDR1 is SGDLS and CDR2 is YYNGEE. This record belongs to a study of Tregs in tolerant kidney transplant recipients. Here immunoSEQ multiplex PCR was the method, and the copy in TCRdb shows in-frame clones only, minus some. The data show tens of thousands of clones, with 75% to 95% seen just once and 0.7% held by the top ten. The sequencing input was Tregs from blood. The rearrangement joins TRBV9 to TRBJ2-3; TRBD2 aligns across 8 bases. The TCR originated in a human donor in good health. The CDR3 nucleotides read TGTGCCAGCAGCCGGAAGACTAGCGATGCAGATACGCAGTATTTT. Amino acid sequence: CASSRKTSDADTQYF.